This T cell receptor (beta chain) was sequenced for a study of T cell repertoires in cytomegalovirus infection. Study information: Through public TCR beta signatures, both CMV infection and matching HLA type were indicated.

From the reads, TCRdb called clonotypes with MiXCR, one entry per CDR3 protein. Altogether around 230,000 distinct CDR3 sequences are present, less than 50% being singletons, with the ten largest covering more than 50%. This clonotype was found a few times. Antigen specificity is unknown. General observations from the study: Cumulated frequencies of public TCR beta families served to identify carriers of CMV plus the relevant HLA.

The sample here was CD8+ T cells from cultured PBMCs, taken from culture after CMV antigen stimulation. The receptor was isolated from a human donor in good health (CMV status not recorded). Some clones in this sample may be carry-over from other donors' samples.

The CDR3 sequence is CASSHQRNTEAFF. In DNA, the CDR3 is TGTGCCAGCAGCCATCAGAGGAACACTGAAGCTTTCTTT. The rearrangement joins TRBV11-2 to TRBJ1-1, with no clear D. Trimming shortened V by 5 bases and J by 1 base, and 8 bases separated the two germline ends. Germline values: CDR1 SGHAT, CDR2 FQNNGV. The CDR3 loop spans 13 amino acids.